Listed below are T cell receptor beta chains from one sample, sequenced in a study of control samples from healthy donors and cancer patients. Produced via immunoSEQ multiplex PCR; TCRdb's table is partial and in-frame only. The table shows approximately 160,000 clones, with around 92% occurring only once. The material sequenced was blood. These receptors were obtained from a woman aged 40 to 50 in good health. CDR3s include the opening cysteine and the closing phenylalanine or tryptophan. The D gene is left open where the match is weak. A clone size is listed for some rows: how often the clone was seen (once, few, many), or a class if it is expanded.

TRBJ1-2	NA	TRBV13	NA	CASSTTGGASSYGYTF	TGTGCCAGCAGTACAACGGGGGGCGCAAGTAGCTATGGCTACACCTTC
TRBJ1-2	NA	TRBV4-1	NA	CASSQEASTGRGYTF	TGCGCCAGCAGCCAGGAAGCCTCTACAGGGAGGGGCTACACCTTC
TRBJ2-5	NA	TRBV2	NA	CASSEVRDSPLTTQYF	TGTGCCAGCAGTGAAGTCCGGGACTCCCCCTTAACGACCCAGTACTTC
TRBJ2-6	NA	TRBV7-2	NA	CASSLDSVSGANVLTF	TGTGCCAGCAGCTTAGATTCAGTCTCTGGGGCCAACGTCCTGACTTTC
TRBJ2-5	NA	TRBV2	NA	CASRTDRETQYF	TGTGCCAGCAGGACCGACCGAGAGACCCAGTACTTC
TRBJ1-3	NA	TRBV4-1	NA	CASSRSGGTGNTIYF	TGCGCCAGCAGCCGAAGCGGGGGCACTGGAAACACCATATATTTT
TRBJ2-5	TRBD2	TRBV4-1	NA	CASSQATSARTQYF	TGCGCCAGCAGCCAAGCGACTAGCGCAAGGACCCAGTACTTC
TRBJ1-2	NA	TRBV20-1	NA	CSASFLQAGGYTF	TGCAGTGCTAGTTTTCTCCAGGCTGGCGGCTACACCTTC
TRBJ2-7	NA	TRBV5-1	NA	CASNPGMFGEQYF	TGCGCCAGCAATCCAGGGATGTTTGGGGAGCAGTACTTC
TRBJ1-6	TRBD1	TRBV5-6	once	CASSRRDRGQSPLHF	TGTGCCAGCAGCCGACGCGACAGGGGTCAATCACCCCTCCACTTT
TRBJ2-7	TRBD2	TRBV4-1	once	CASSQELAGINYEQYF	TGCGCCAGCAGCCAAGAACTAGCGGGGATCAACTACGAGCAGTACTTC
TRBJ1-3	NA	TRBV6-5	NA	CASRGQGGNTIYF	TGTGCCAGCCGGGGGCAGGGGGGAAACACCATATATTTT
TRBJ2-1	NA	TRBV5-1	NA	CASSLVAAGNEQFF	TGCGCCAGCAGCTTGGTAGCGGCTGGGAATGAGCAGTTCTTC
TRBJ1-1	NA	TRBV4-1	NA	CASRRSGNTEAFF	TGCGCCAGCCGTAGGTCCGGGAACACTGAAGCTTTCTTT
TRBJ1-5	TRBD1	TRBV19	NA	CASSMTGGRGQPQHF	TGTGCCAGTAGTATGACAGGGGGCAGAGGTCAGCCCCAGCATTTT
TRBJ1-1	NA	TRBV28	NA	CASNLGVNTEAFF	TGTGCCAGCAACCTTGGTGTGAACACTGAAGCTTTCTTT
TRBJ2-3	NA	TRBV5-1	NA	CASSLAADTQYF	TGCGCCAGCAGCTTGGCCGCAGATACGCAGTATTTT
TRBJ1-2	NA	TRBV5-1	NA	CASSPGHSNYGYTF	TGCGCCAGCAGCCCGGGACATTCTAACTATGGCTACACCTTC
TRBJ1-1	NA	TRBV3-1/TRBV3-2	NA	CASSQEQENTEAFF	TGTGCCAGCAGCCAAGAGCAAGAGAACACTGAAGCTTTCTTT
TRBJ1-6	NA	TRBV6-4	NA	CASSEWGGSNSPLHF	TGTGCCAGCAGTGAATGGGGGGGAAGTAATTCACCCCTCCACTTT
TRBJ1-1	TRBD1	TRBV4-1	NA	CASSAGQGGTEAFF	TGCGCCAGCAGCGCCGGACAGGGAGGGACTGAAGCTTTCTTT
TRBJ2-1	NA	TRBV12-3/TRBV12-4	NA	CASSLRIDEQFF	TGTGCCAGCAGTTTGAGAATTGATGAGCAGTTCTTC
TRBJ1-2	NA	TRBV14	NA	CASSQGGHYGYTF	TGTGCCAGCAGCCAGGGAGGGCACTATGGCTACACCTTC
TRBJ2-7	NA	TRBV5-1	NA	CASSGAAYEQYF	TGCGCCAGCAGCGGGGCTGCCTACGAGCAGTACTTC
TRBJ2-1	NA	TRBV4-1	NA	CASSLGLPVANEQFF	TGCGCCAGCAGCCTGGGCCTTCCCGTGGCCAATGAGCAGTTCTTC
TRBJ2-1	TRBD2	TRBV6-5	NA	CASSPPRGGGGEQFF	TGTGCCAGCAGTCCCCCCCGGGGGGGCGGGGGTGAGCAGTTCTTC
TRBJ2-5	TRBD2	TRBV9	NA	CASSVTSGGGETQYF	TGTGCCAGCAGCGTAACGAGCGGGGGGGGAGAGACCCAGTACTTC
TRBJ1-2	NA	TRBV7-9	NA	CASSPPLVKRGGNYTF	TGTGCCAGCAGCCCCCCCCTCGTCAAACGTGGGGGTAACTACACCTTC
TRBJ2-2	NA	TRBV7-3	NA	CASSLTSLGGGELFF	TGTGCCAGCAGCTTAACCAGCCTTGGTGGCGGGGAGCTGTTTTTT
TRBJ2-7	TRBD1	TRBV5-1	NA	CASSLDQGVSYEQYF	TGCGCCAGCAGCTTGGACCAGGGGGTCTCCTACGAGCAGTACTTC
TRBJ1-5	TRBD1	TRBV19	NA	CASSMTGRNQPQHF	TGTGCCAGTAGTATGACAGGGCGCAATCAGCCCCAGCATTTT
TRBJ1-2	TRBD1	TRBV12-3/TRBV12-4	NA	CASIGTGDYGYTF	TGTGCCAGCATCGGGACAGGGGACTATGGCTACACCTTC
TRBJ1-1	NA	TRBV28	NA	CASSSGGRDTEAFF	TGTGCCAGCAGTTCGGGGGGGAGAGACACTGAAGCTTTCTTT
TRBJ1-2	NA	TRBV7-6	NA	CASSLGSDSPTF	TGTGCCAGCAGCTTAGGGTCGGACAGCCCCACCTTC
TRBJ2-3	TRBD2	TRBV4-2	NA	CASSPPGRGGLDTQYF	TGTGCCAGCAGCCCGCCTGGGCGGGGGGGCCTAGATACGCAGTATTTT
TRBJ1-1	NA	TRBV5-1	NA	CASSLQGVNTEAFF	TGCGCCAGCAGCCTACAGGGTGTGAACACTGAAGCTTTCTTT
TRBJ1-2	NA	TRBV5-4	NA	CASSLQGNYGYTF	TGTGCCAGCAGCTTACAGGGCAACTATGGCTACACCTTC
TRBJ2-1	TRBD2	TRBV5-6	NA	CASSPGLAGDMNEQFF	TGTGCCAGCAGCCCCGGACTAGCGGGGGACATGAATGAGCAGTTCTTC
TRBJ2-3	NA	TRBV3-1/TRBV3-2	NA	CASSQDYGTTGTDTQYF	TGTGCCAGCAGCCAAGATTATGGGACAACAGGCACAGATACGCAGTATTTT
TRBJ2-6	NA	TRBV5-8	NA	CASSVGGAGANVLTF	TGTGCCAGCAGCGTGGGGGGCGCTGGGGCCAACGTCCTGACTTTC
TRBJ1-4	NA	TRBV25-1	NA	CASRRDGYEKLFF	TGTGCCAGCAGGAGGGACGGCTATGAAAAACTGTTTTTT
TRBJ2-7	TRBD1	TRBV3-1/TRBV3-2	NA	CASSQWGPGGTGKQYF	TGTGCCAGCAGTCAATGGGGGCCAGGCGGGACAGGGAAGCAGTACTTC